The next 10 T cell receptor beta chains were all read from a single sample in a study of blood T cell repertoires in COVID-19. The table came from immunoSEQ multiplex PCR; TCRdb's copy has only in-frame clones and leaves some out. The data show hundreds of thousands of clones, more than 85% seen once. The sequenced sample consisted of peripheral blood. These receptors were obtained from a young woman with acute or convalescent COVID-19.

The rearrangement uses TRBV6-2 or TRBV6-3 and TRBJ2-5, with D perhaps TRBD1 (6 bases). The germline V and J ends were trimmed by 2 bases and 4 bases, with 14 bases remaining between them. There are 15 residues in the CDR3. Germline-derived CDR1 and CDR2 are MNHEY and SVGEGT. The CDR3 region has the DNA TGTGCCAGCAGTTACGGGGTAGGGGGAAGAGAGACCCAGTACTTC. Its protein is CASSYGVGGRETQYF.

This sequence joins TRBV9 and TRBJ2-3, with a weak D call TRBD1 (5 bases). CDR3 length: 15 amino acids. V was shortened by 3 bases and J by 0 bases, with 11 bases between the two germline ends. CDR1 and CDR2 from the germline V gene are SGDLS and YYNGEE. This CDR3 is CASSAQAWSTDTQYF. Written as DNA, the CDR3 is TGTGCCAGCAGCGCACAGGCGTGGAGCACAGATACGCAGTATTTT.

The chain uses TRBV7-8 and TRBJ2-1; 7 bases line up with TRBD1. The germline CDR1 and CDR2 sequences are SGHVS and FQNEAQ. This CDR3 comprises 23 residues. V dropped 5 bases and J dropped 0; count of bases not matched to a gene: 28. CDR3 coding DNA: TGTGCCAGCAGCCCACGACAGGGTAGTTCAGCGGCCAAGTTCGTAATCTCCTACAATGAGCAGTTCTTC. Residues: CASSPRQGSSAAKFVISYNEQFF.

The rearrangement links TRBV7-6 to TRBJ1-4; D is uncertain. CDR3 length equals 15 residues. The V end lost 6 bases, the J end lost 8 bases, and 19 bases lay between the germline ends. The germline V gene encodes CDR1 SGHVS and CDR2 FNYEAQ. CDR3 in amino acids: CASSRERLGGEKLFF. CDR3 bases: TGTGCCAGCAGTCGCGAGAGATTAGGCGGAGAAAAACTGTTTTTT.

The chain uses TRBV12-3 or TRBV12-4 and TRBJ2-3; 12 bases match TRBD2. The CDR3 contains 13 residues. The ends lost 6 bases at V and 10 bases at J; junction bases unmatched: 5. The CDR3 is CASRSGTSGSQYF. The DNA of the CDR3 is TGTGCCAGCAGATCCGGGACTAGCGGGTCGCAGTATTTT.

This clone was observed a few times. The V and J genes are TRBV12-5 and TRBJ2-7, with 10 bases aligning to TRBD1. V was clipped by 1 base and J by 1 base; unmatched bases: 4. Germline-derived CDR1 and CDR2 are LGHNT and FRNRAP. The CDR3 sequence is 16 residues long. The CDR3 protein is CASGLGGTGVSYEQYF. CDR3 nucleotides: TGTGCTAGTGGTTTGGGGGGGACAGGGGTGTCCTACGAGCAGTACTTC.

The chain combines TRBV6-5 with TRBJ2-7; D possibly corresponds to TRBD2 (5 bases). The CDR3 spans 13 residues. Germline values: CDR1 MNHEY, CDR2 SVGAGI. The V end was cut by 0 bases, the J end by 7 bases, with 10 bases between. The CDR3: CASSYSGVREQYF. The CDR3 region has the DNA TGTGCCAGCAGTTACTCCGGGGTTAGGGAGCAGTACTTC.

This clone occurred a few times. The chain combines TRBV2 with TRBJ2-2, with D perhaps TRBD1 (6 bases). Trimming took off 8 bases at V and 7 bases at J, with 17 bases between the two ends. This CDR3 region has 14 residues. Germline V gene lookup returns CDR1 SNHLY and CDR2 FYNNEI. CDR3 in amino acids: CASRIQGVGGELFF. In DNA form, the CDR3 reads TGTGCCAGCCGCATACAGGGAGTCGGCGGGGAGCTGTTTTTT.

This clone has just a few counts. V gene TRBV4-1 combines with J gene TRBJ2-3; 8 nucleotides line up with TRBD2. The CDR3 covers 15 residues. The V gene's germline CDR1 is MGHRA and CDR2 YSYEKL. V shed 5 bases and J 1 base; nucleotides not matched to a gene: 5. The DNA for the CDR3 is TGCGCCAGCAGCTACGGGGGGGTGGGCACAGATACGCAGTATTTT. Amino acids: CASSYGGVGTDTQYF.

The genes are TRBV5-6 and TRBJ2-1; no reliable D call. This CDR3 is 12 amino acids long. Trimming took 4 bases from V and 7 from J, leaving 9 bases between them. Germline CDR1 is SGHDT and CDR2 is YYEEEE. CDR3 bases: TGTGCCAGCAGCCGGGTAAGGAATGAGCAGTTCTTC. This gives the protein CASSRVRNEQFF.